A selection of T cell receptor beta chains follows, all from one sample in a study of cytomegalovirus exposure and HLA in healthy donors. Sequenced by immunoSEQ multiplex PCR; TCRdb stores in-frame clones only, minus some. The sample has tens of thousands of clones; over 75% are singletons. Sequencing input: PBMCs. The receptors come from a man aged 25 to 45 in good health and CMV-seropositive. CDR3s include the opening cysteine and the closing phenylalanine or tryptophan. D genes are given only for firm matches. Only part of the rows carry a size: once, few, many, or a class if the clone is expanded.

TRBJ1-5	-	TRBV4-1	TRBD1	CASSRGQGGNQPQHF	TGCGCCAGCAGCCGAGGACAGGGCGGCAATCAGCCCCAGCATTTT
TRBJ2-1	-	TRBV7-2	TRBD2	CASSLAGPSGGADYNEQFF	TGTGCCAGCAGCTTAGCGGGGCCTAGCGGGGGGGCAGACTACAATGAGCAGTTCTTC
TRBJ2-1	-	TRBV4-1	-	CASSRGLSSYNEQFF	TGCGCCAGCAGCCGCGGTTTGAGCTCCTACAATGAGCAGTTCTTC
TRBJ2-1	-	TRBV6-5	-	CASSLRREMGEQFF	TGTGCCAGCAGCCTACGACGGGAGATGGGTGAGCAGTTCTTC
TRBJ2-1	-	TRBV4-1	TRBD1	CASSQVTGGNEQFF	TGCGCCAGCAGCCAAGTTACAGGGGGAAATGAGCAGTTCTTC
TRBJ2-2	-	TRBV4-2	TRBD2	CASSQEYGRRAGELFF	TGTGCCAGCAGCCAAGAATACGGGAGGAGGGCCGGGGAGCTGTTTTTT
TRBJ1-6	-	TRBV11-2	TRBD1	CASSQTGLNSPLHF	TGTGCCAGCAGCCAGACAGGGCTCAATTCACCCCTCCACTTT
TRBJ1-2	-	TRBV6-6	-	CASSSRDKGPYGYTF	TGTGCCAGCAGCTCCAGGGATAAGGGTCCCTATGGCTACACCTTC
TRBJ2-2	-	TRBV28	-	CASRFSGNTGELFF	TGTGCCAGCAGATTCTCAGGGAACACCGGGGAGCTGTTTTTT
TRBJ1-2	-	TRBV27	TRBD1	CASRSGQSVVNYGYTF	TGTGCCAGCAGATCGGGACAGAGCGTAGTTAACTATGGCTACACCTTC
TRBJ2-1	once	TRBV4-1	-	CASSQVVVYEQFF	TGCGCCAGCAGCCAAGTGGTAGTCTATGAGCAGTTCTTC
TRBJ2-5	-	TRBV18	-	CASSPSETQYF	TGTGCCAGCTCACCGTCGGAGACCCAGTACTTC
TRBJ1-4	-	TRBV11-2	-	CASSSWGGPEKLFF	TGTGCCAGCAGCTCCTGGGGGGGCCCTGAAAAACTGTTTTTT
TRBJ2-1	-	TRBV6-1	TRBD2	CASSEFTSGIGEQFF	TGTGCCAGCAGTGAATTCACTAGCGGGATTGGTGAGCAGTTCTTC
TRBJ1-2	-	TRBV5-4	-	CASSRAGNYGYTF	TGTGCCAGCAGCCGGGCGGGGAACTATGGCTACACCTTC
TRBJ1-2	-	TRBV9	-	CASRYSTGIGDGYTF	TGTGCCAGCAGGTACTCTACAGGGATCGGAGATGGCTACACCTTC
TRBJ2-5	-	TRBV11-2	-	CASSPRDTSPQETQYF	TGTGCCAGCAGCCCACGGGACACTTCACCTCAAGAGACCCAGTACTTC
TRBJ1-2	few	TRBV27	-	CASWTVNYGYTF	TGTGCCAGCTGGACAGTTAACTATGGCTACACCTTC
TRBJ2-1	few	TRBV7-7	TRBD2	CASSRRLAGDNEQFF	TGTGCTAGCAGTCGACGACTAGCGGGAGACAATGAGCAGTTCTTC
TRBJ2-2	-	TRBV6-4	-	CASSESTDTGELFF	TGTGCCAGCAGTGAAAGTACGGACACCGGGGAGCTGTTTTTT
TRBJ2-3	-	TRBV5-6	TRBD1	CASSPRQGSTDTQYF	TGTGCCAGCAGCCCCCGACAGGGTAGCACAGATACGCAGTATTTT
TRBJ1-5	-	TRBV11-2	-	CASSLRRDQPQHF	TGTGCCAGCAGCTTAAGAAGAGATCAGCCCCAGCATTTT
TRBJ2-1	-	TRBV13	TRBD1	CASSSGQGLYNEQFF	TGTGCCAGCAGCTCCGGACAGGGTTTGTACAATGAGCAGTTCTTC
TRBJ2-5	-	TRBV19	-	CASSAHRKETQYF	TGTGCCAGTAGTGCTCACAGGAAAGAGACCCAGTACTTC
TRBJ2-2	-	TRBV15	-	CATGGKNTGELFF	TGTGCCACCGGCGGGAAGAACACCGGGGAGCTGTTTTTT
TRBJ1-1	-	TRBV19	TRBD1	CASSTTGGNTEAFF	TGTGCCAGTAGTACCACAGGGGGCAACACTGAAGCTTTCTTT
TRBJ1-1	-	TRBV18	-	CASSPSGANTEAFF	TGTGCCAGCTCACCTAGCGGAGCGAACACTGAAGCTTTCTTT
TRBJ2-1	-	TRBV4-2	TRBD1	CASSPSVGDRSYNEQFF	TGTGCCAGCAGCCCAAGTGTCGGGGACAGGTCGTACAATGAGCAGTTCTTC
TRBJ2-5	-	TRBV2	-	CASGRSEETQYF	TGTGCCAGCGGGAGGTCGGAAGAGACCCAGTACTTC
TRBJ1-2	-	TRBV2	-	CASSPRDTDYGYTF	TGTGCCAGCAGTCCTCGGGACACGGACTATGGCTACACCTTC
TRBJ1-2	-	TRBV19	TRBD1	CASSRLRDRGTNYGYTF	TGTGCCAGTAGTCGACTAAGGGACAGGGGGACTAACTATGGCTACACCTTC
TRBJ1-5	-	TRBV25-1	TRBD1	CASSAGTGDYSNQPQHF	TGTGCCAGCAGTGCCGGGACAGGGGACTATAGCAATCAGCCCCAGCATTTT
TRBJ1-2	-	TRBV6-5	TRBD1	CASKGQGGGNYGYTF	TGTGCCAGCAAGGGACAGGGAGGCGGTAACTATGGCTACACCTTC
TRBJ1-1	-	TRBV2	-	CASMGRGNTEAFF	TGTGCCAGCATGGGAAGGGGGAACACTGAAGCTTTCTTT
TRBJ2-7	-	TRBV10-1	TRBD1	CASSTGTGSTEQYF	TGCGCCAGCAGCACCGGGACAGGGTCGACCGAGCAGTACTTC
TRBJ2-4	-	TRBV7-6	TRBD1	CASSLPTGDSKNIQYF	TGTGCCAGCAGCCTACCGACAGGGGACAGCAAAAACATTCAGTACTTC
TRBJ2-3	once	TRBV7-6	-	CASSRSRDTQYF	TGTGCCAGCAGCCGGAGTCGAGATACGCAGTATTTT
TRBJ2-7	-	TRBV9	-	CASSPSGSSSYEQYF	TGTGCCAGCAGCCCGAGCGGGTCTTCCTCCTACGAGCAGTACTTC
TRBJ2-7	-	TRBV28	TRBD2	CASRIPTSDQYF	TGTGCCAGCAGAATCCCGACTAGCGACCAGTACTTC
TRBJ1-2	-	TRBV2	-	CASNFEGVYGYTF	TGTGCCAGCAACTTTGAAGGGGTATATGGCTACACCTTC
TRBJ1-4	-	TRBV11-2	-	CASSLERRGFLFF	TGTGCCAGCAGCTTAGAGAGGCGGGGGTTTTTGTTTTTT
TRBJ2-1	-	TRBV30	TRBD2	CAYEAGSGRGYNEQFF	TGTGCCTACGAGGCGGGTAGCGGGAGAGGGTACAATGAGCAGTTCTTC
TRBJ2-1	few	TRBV27	TRBD2	CASSLVTSGSGEQFF	TGTGCCAGCAGTTTAGTAACTAGCGGGAGTGGTGAGCAGTTCTTC
TRBJ1-1	-	TRBV7-9	-	CASSINWATEAFF	TGTGCCAGCTCTATCAACTGGGCCACTGAAGCTTTCTTT
TRBJ1-1	-	TRBV11-1	TRBD1	CASSPGQGESTEAFF	TGTGCCAGCAGCCCCGGACAGGGCGAGAGCACTGAAGCTTTCTTT
TRBJ2-6	-	TRBV5-1	TRBD1	CASSLGGGQGAGANVLTF	TGCGCCAGCAGCTTGGGGGGGGGACAGGGAGCTGGGGCCAACGTCCTGACTTTC
TRBJ1-2	few	TRBV6-5	TRBD1	CASSYSGTGVYGYTF	TGTGCCAGCAGTTACTCCGGGACAGGGGTATATGGCTACACCTTC
TRBJ2-3	-	TRBV7-9	-	CASSQTRGTDTQYF	TGTGCCAGCTCACAGACTAGAGGTACAGATACGCAGTATTTT
TRBJ2-5	-	TRBV19	-	CASSIDRETQYF	TGTGCCAGTAGTATAGATCGGGAGACCCAGTACTTC
TRBJ1-2	-	TRBV11-1	-	CASSVDRGGYTF	TGTGCCAGCAGCGTTGATAGGGGTGGCTACACCTTC
TRBJ2-1	once	TRBV2	TRBD2	CASTRGGKQNEQFF	TGTGCCAGCACACGGGGGGGTAAACAGAATGAGCAGTTCTTC
TRBJ2-5	-	TRBV7-3	-	CASSLSGELGAQYF	TGTGCCAGCAGCTTAAGCGGAGAGTTAGGGGCCCAGTACTTC
TRBJ2-3	-	TRBV29-1	TRBD2	CSAPGGAAGSDTQYF	TGCAGCGCCCCCGGAGGAGCAGCGGGGTCGGATACGCAGTATTTT